This T cell receptor beta chain was profiled in a study of blood T cell repertoires in COVID-19 (dated by TCRdb to the early 2020s). Background on the whole study: Collaborator samples came from the United States, Italy and Spain and covered acute and convalescent phases of COVID-19. The material from the prospective study consisted of cDNA or gDNA derived from T cells, B-cell-depleted T cells, or PBMCs. Subjects who had been exposed to COVID-19, were actively infected with it, or had recovered from it provided the deeply sampled blood TCRbeta repertoires that made up the dataset. The repertoires were made available in a free public database intended to serve as a resource for research on the immune response to SARS-CoV-2. The samples were drawn from two sources: the first 160 participants of the ongoing ImmuneRACE study, and fewer than 1,500 subjects contributed by 6 global collaborators. The sample metadata nearly always contained a de-identified subject ID, COVID-19 status, age in years and sex. Where available, HLA class I and class II types were taken from metadata supplied by the sample provider and were not determined by assay-based typing. What the work shows at the level of the full study, not this receptor alone: The amount of clinical and demographic metadata varied by source and participant and was provided uncurated.

Enrolling through a virtual design, the prospective study's participants ranged in age from roughly 18 to 95 years and lived across about two dozen United States geographic areas. In the prospective study, participants were assigned to cohorts based on the clinical history participants reported in a screening survey and a study questionnaire. In the prospective study, whole blood, serum and a nasopharyngeal or oropharyngeal swab were collected from each participant by mobile phlebotomists. Additional blood draws and questionnaires over an approximately 2-month period could optionally be provided by prospective study participants. Prospective study blood samples were shipped either frozen or at room temperature before DNA extraction. The immunoSEQ Assay, a bias-controlled multiplex PCR, was used to amplify TCRbeta CDR3 regions from genomic DNA. For the original study's pipeline: Nucleated cell counts per sample were estimated from amplification of reference gene primers within the assay. Sequence reads were collapsed and filtered to measure the absolute abundance of every unique TCRbeta CDR3 rearrangement. For each sample, productive Simpson clonality was calculated as the square root of Simpson's diversity index over productive rearrangements. What TCRdb holds here is the immuneACCESS table cut down to in-frame rearrangements. Part of the clones is not present; checked against another copy, under half of the missing clones reflect an unresolved V gene, and the others are unexplained. The V and J calls and clone size are taken from that table; D and trimming were inferred from the DNA. A total of around 450,000 clones appear in this sample, nearly 90% of them only once. Jointly, the top ten make up roughly 1.8% of the sample.

On this clone: This receptor's antigen is unknown. No base qualities exist here, and no much larger clone lies one base off it.

The receptor comes from a woman under 30 with acute COVID-19. The sequenced sample was PBMCs or T cells enriched from blood (not recorded which).

The bases are TGTGCCAGCAGTTTATCCGCGGGCCTGAGAGGAAACATTCAGTACTTC. Translated, this gives CASSLSAGLRGNIQYF. The chain couples TRBV28 to TRBJ2-4; TRBD2 is a weak D gene call, 5 bases matching. The junction shows trimming of 1 base on V and 6 bases on J, plus 16 bases between the germline ends. The germline V gene yields MDHEN for CDR1 and SYDVKM for CDR2. The CDR3 starts with the cysteine, ends with the phenylalanine, and has 16 residues. Of the read, only the CDR3 DNA is kept; its 48 bases are in frame from base 1.